The subject of this entry is one TCR beta chain. The antigen is undetermined. V was cut by 3 bases and J by 0 bases, with 16 bases left in between. CDR3 length: 17 amino acids. This sample stems from a study of T cell repertoires in cytomegalovirus infection. Study context: Use of recently identified HLA-C-restricted and well-studied HLA-B-restricted CMV epitopes was part of the study. Public TCR beta signatures provided an indication of both CMV infection and a matching HLA type.

TCRdb recomputed calls from the reads with MiXCR, one row per CDR3 protein. The sample lists about 920,000 distinct CDR3 sequences; around 31% were seen once. General observations from the study: Cumulative frequency of public TCR beta families picked out carriers of CMV plus the relevant HLA. HLA-C-restricted, CMV-specific TCR beta clonotypes were dominant ex vivo.

This TCR was recovered from a human donor in good health (CMV status not recorded). Some clones in this sample may be carry-over from other donors' samples. This specimen was cultured CD8+ T cells from PBMCs, taken from culture after CMV antigen stimulation. The J gene is TRBJ2-3, the V gene TRBV12-3 or TRBV12-4; no firm D call. The CDR3 sequence: CASSFSYIKTSTDTQYF. The CDR3 DNA reads as TGTGCCAGCAGTTTTTCTTACATTAAGACTAGCACAGATACGCAGTATTTT.